This is a list of T cell receptor beta chains from one sample in a study of identical twins. TCRdb re-derived calls from the 5' RACE reads in MiXCR, one entry per CDR3 protein. This table has fewer than 900,000 distinct CDR3 sequences, about 20% appearing once. The same data also went into a second study, on T cells expressing NK-cell markers.

Sequenced input: PBMCs. Every receptor here comes from a young woman in good health. CDR3s include the opening cysteine and the closing phenylalanine or tryptophan. The D gene is left open where the match is weak. Some rows mark clone size as missing; the rest say once, few, many or name a class of expanded clone.

d_call j_call v_call clone_size cdr3_nt cdr3_aa
TRBD2 TRBJ2-1 TRBV6-1 . TGTGCCAGCAGTGAAGGGACTAGCGTCAATGAGCAGTTCTTC CASSEGTSVNEQFF
. TRBJ2-3 TRBV27 . TGTGCCAGCAGTTCGGACAGTAGAGGCACAGATACGCAGTATTTT CASSSDSRGTDTQYF
. TRBJ2-1 TRBV9 many TGTGCCAGCAGCGGCCGGAGCTCCTACAATGAGCAGTTCTTC CASSGRSSYNEQFF
TRBD2 TRBJ2-1 TRBV6-5 . TGTGCCAGCAGTTACGCTAGCGGGGGGAACAATGAGCAGTTCTTC CASSYASGGNNEQFF
. TRBJ2-7 TRBV7-9 few TGTGCCAGCAGCTTAGGAGGGCTACTAGGCTCCTACGAGCAGTACTTC CASSLGGLLGSYEQYF
. TRBJ2-2 TRBV12-5 . TGTGCTAGTGGTTTGGAGACCGGGGAGCTGTTTTTT CASGLETGELFF
. TRBJ1-2 TRBV12-3/TRBV12-4 many TGTGCCAGCAGTCCGGGACACGACTATGGCTACACCTTC CASSPGHDYGYTF
TRBD2 TRBJ2-3 TRBV20-1 . TGCAGTGCCCCACGAGGACTAGCGAGGGCAGATACGCAGTATTTT CSAPRGLARADTQYF
. TRBJ2-7 TRBV10-3 many TGTGCCATCAGTGTGCACCAGATGAACGAGCAGTACTTC CAISVHQMNEQYF
. TRBJ2-3 TRBV5-1 . TGCGCCAGCAGCTTGAGGGATACTAGCACAGATACGCAGTATTTT CASSLRDTSTDTQYF
TRBD1 TRBJ2-7 TRBV11-2 . TGTGCCAGCAGCTATAGGACAGGGGTCGATTCCTACGAGCAGTACTTC CASSYRTGVDSYEQYF
TRBD1 TRBJ2-5 TRBV27 . TGTGCCAGCAGTCCTTCCCGGGACAGGGGGTCAGAGACCCAGTACTTC CASSPSRDRGSETQYF
TRBD2 TRBJ2-7 TRBV9 . TGTGCCAGCAGCAGGACGACTAGCGCCAACTACGAGCAGTACTTC CASSRTTSANYEQYF
TRBD1 TRBJ2-1 TRBV6-1 . TGTGCCAGCAGTGCGGGGACAGCAGGTGAGCAGTTCTTC CASSAGTAGEQFF
TRBD2 TRBJ2-2 TRBV6-5 many TGTGCCAGCAGCCCCAGCGGGGGGGGGACCGGGGAGCTGTTTTTT CASSPSGGGTGELFF
TRBD2 TRBJ2-1 TRBV12-3/TRBV12-4 . TGTGCCAGCAGTTTGCCGGGACTAGAGGAGGATGAGCAGTTCTTC CASSLPGLEEDEQFF
. TRBJ2-1 TRBV19 . TGTGCCAGTAATAAGGGACTTCGCTCCTACAATGAGCAGTTCTTC CASNKGLRSYNEQFF
. TRBJ2-1 TRBV29-1 few TGCAGCACCACCCGTTCGTCCAACGGCGACGATGAGCAGTTCTTC CSTTRSSNGDDEQFF
. TRBJ1-3 TRBV4-2 few TGTGCCAGCAGCCAGACAGTCTCTGGAAACACCATATATTTT CASSQTVSGNTIYF
. TRBJ2-1 TRBV5-1 few TGCGCCAGCGTAGGGGTAAATGAGCAGTTCTTC CASVGVNEQFF
. TRBJ2-7 TRBV7-8 . TGTGCCAGCAGCCGGGGGACCGAAAGCGAGCAGTACTTC CASSRGTESEQYF
TRBD2 TRBJ2-7 TRBV27 once TGTGCCAGCAGTTTATCGGGTCTAGCGGGAGGGCCCTCCTACGAGCAGTACTTC CASSLSGLAGGPSYEQYF
. TRBJ1-1 TRBV10-3 few TGTGCCATCAGGGACACTTTGATGAACACTGAAGCTTTCTTT CAIRDTLMNTEAFF
. TRBJ2-7 TRBV6-2/TRBV6-3 . TGTGCCAGCATTAGTCACAGAAAGGGTGGCGACGAGCAGTACTTC CASISHRKGGDEQYF
. TRBJ2-3 TRBV20-1 few TGCAGTGCTGAAACCGGGGGGCCCGCAGATACGCAGTATTTT CSAETGGPADTQYF
TRBD2 TRBJ2-1 TRBV27 few TGTGCCAGCAGTTTATTAGCGGGAGGGCCGGTATTCTTC CASSLLAGGPVFF
. TRBJ2-7 TRBV11-2 few TGTGCCAGCAGCCGGACCCCAAGCGAGCAGTACTTC CASSRTPSEQYF
. TRBJ2-1 TRBV9 . TGTGCCAGCAGCGTAGAGGGGGCGGACTACAATGAGCTGTTCTTC CASSVEGADYNELFF
TRBD2 TRBJ2-7 TRBV15 few TGTGCCACCGGCGGGAGGGCCTCTTCCGAGCAGTACTTC CATGGRASSEQYF
. TRBJ1-1 TRBV29-1 . TGCAGCGTTGGAGGGGGTCTTTACACTGAAGCTTTCTTT CSVGGGLYTEAFF
. TRBJ2-7 TRBV25-1 . TGTGCCAGCAGTGACCGGGACATTGCCTACGAGCAGTACTTC CASSDRDIAYEQYF
TRBD2 TRBJ2-1 TRBV7-8 . TGTGCCAGCAGCAGAGGGACTAGCGGCAACAATGAGCAGTTCTTC CASSRGTSGNNEQFF